Given below is one T cell receptor (beta chain) in context. The source of the sample is a study of T cells in localized non-small cell lung cancer. The repertoire was sequenced with immunoSEQ multiplex PCR; TCRdb's copy has only in-frame clones and lacks some. The repertoire holds 8,500 to 13,000 clones, with approximately 81% as singletons. Deletions cut 0 bases from V and 2 bases from J, with 4 bases between. The CDR3 is 13 amino acids. Germline CDR1 and CDR2: SGHDT and YYEEEE. The sample here was peripheral blood, taken before any cancer treatment. The receptor's source is a male donor aged 60 or older with stage III lung adenocarcinoma. The chain couples TRBV5-6 to TRBJ2-3; D gene unclear. Here the CDR3 reads CASSLVITDTQYF. The DNA of the CDR3 is TGTGCCAGCAGCTTGGTGATCACAGATACGCAGTATTTT.